A single sample gave rise to the 27 T cell receptor beta chains below, sequenced in a study of Ad26.COV2.S vaccination and SARS-CoV-2 variants. As to treatment: some 19 received Ad26.COV2.S at low or high dose, single or two shots; roughly five received placebo; per-sample allocation not given. Vaccine and placebo recipients were sampled on day 63 after the first injection. Measured with immunoSEQ multiplex PCR; TCRdb has only the in-frame clones, and not every one. The sample yields about half a million clones, around 89% seen once. The material sequenced was peripheral blood, taken in a trial of Ad26.COV2.S vaccine versus placebo. The origin of the receptors is a person between 18 and 59 years old who received the Ad26.COV2.S COVID-19 vaccine or a placebo.

The rearrangement joins TRBV11-2 to TRBJ1-2, with a tentative D call TRBD1 (5 bases). The CDR3 spans 13 residues. CDR1 SGHAT and CDR2 FQNNGV come from the germline V gene. The V gene lost 1 base and the J gene lost 5 bases, with 8 bases spanning the gap. CDR3 loop: CASSLGPGYGYTF. The CDR3 nucleotides read TGTGCCAGCAGCTTAGGCCCAGGGTATGGCTACACCTTC.

The chain links TRBV21-1 to TRBJ1-5; whether TRBD1, the table's D call, matches the DNA was not checked. TRBV21-1 corresponds to a pseudogene. The CDR3 covers 16 residues. In DNA form, the CDR3 reads TGTGCCAGCAACCAACAGTTACAGGGGGTTAATCAGCCCCAGCATTTT. As protein: CASNQQLQGVNQPQHF.

V usage is TRBV28 and J usage is TRBJ1-6; TRBD1 is a possible D gene (5 bases). With 3 bases removed from V and 7 bases from J, the gap between germline ends came to 7 bases. Germline-derived CDR1 and CDR2 are MDHEN and SYDVKM. The CDR3 runs 13 residues. The CDR3 DNA is TGTGCCAGCAGTTTTTGGGACAATTCACCCCTCCACTTT. Encoded protein: CASSFWDNSPLHF.

This sequence joins TRBV19 and TRBJ2-1; 10 bases are a match to TRBD2. V dropped 2 bases and J dropped 6; count of bases not matched to a gene: 7. Per germline, CDR1 LNHDA and CDR2 SQIVND (reference sequence). The CDR3 extends over 16 amino acids. CDR3 amino acids: CASSIRSGGDLNEQFF. The CDR3 DNA follows: TGTGCCAGTAGTATACGAAGCGGGGGGGATCTCAATGAGCAGTTCTTC. The whole variable domain, remainder taken from reference TRBV19 and TRBJ2-1, is DGGITQSPKYLFRKEGQNVTLSCEQNLNHDAMYWYRQDPGQGLRLIYYSQIVNDFQKGDIAEGYSVSREKKESFPLTVTSAQKNPTAFYLCASSIRSGGDLNEQFFGPGTRLTVL.

The genes are TRBV2 and TRBJ1-2; 9 bases agree with TRBD1. Germline trimming cut 7 bases from V and 5 bases from J; bases unmatched to any gene: 5. This CDR3 is built from 13 residues. The germline gives CDR1 SNHLY, CDR2 FYNNEI. The DNA for the CDR3 is TGTGCCAGCACAGGACAGGGGCCTTATGGCTACACCTTC. Translating gives CASTGQGPYGYTF.

The chain couples TRBV19 to TRBJ1-1; the D is unclear. V lost 3 bases, J lost 5 bases, and 13 bases lay in between. Germline V gives CDR1 LNHDA, CDR2 SQIVND (reference sequence). The CDR3 has 14 residues. The CDR3 region has the DNA TGTGCCAGTAGTATTTCGCAGGTTGGGACTGAAGCTTTCTTT. Translating it yields CASSISQVGTEAFF.

The J gene is TRBJ2-1, the V gene TRBV27; D remains unclear. V was pared by 6 bases and J by 0 bases, with 24 bases between. Per the germline V gene, CDR1 is MNHEY and CDR2 is SMNVEV (reference sequence). This CDR3 comprises 19 residues. The CDR3 is CASSWIAVFWRSSYNEQFF. DNA of the CDR3: TGTGCCAGCAGCTGGATCGCGGTCTTCTGGCGTAGCTCCTACAATGAGCAGTTCTTC.

This clone was found a few times. The V call is TRBV6-6, the J call TRBJ1-3; D gene ambiguous. Trimming took off 4 bases at V and 4 bases at J, with 8 bases between the two ends. This CDR3 contains 13 residues. Germline-derived CDR1 and CDR2 are MNHNY and SVGAGI (reference sequence). In DNA, the CDR3 is TGTGCCAGCAGTTTGGGCCGGGGAAACACCATATATTTT. Translated: CASSLGRGNTIYF.

The chain combines TRBV11-2 with TRBJ2-2; perhaps TRBD1 as D (6 bases). V was shortened by 1 base and J by 5 bases, with 17 bases between the two germline ends. This CDR3 is built from 17 residues. From germline, CDR1 is SGHAT and CDR2 FQNNGV. CDR3 amino acids: CASSLAPGQGKTGELFF. The CDR3 DNA reads TGTGCCAGCAGCTTAGCTCCGGGGCAGGGGAAAACCGGGGAGCTGTTTTTT.

This clone was counted once. The V gene is TRBV7-8, the J gene TRBJ2-7; 8 bases agree with TRBD1. J was trimmed by 3 bases and V by 0 bases; bases with no gene match: 4. This CDR3 has 15 amino acids. Germline-derived CDR1 and CDR2 are SGHVS and FQNEAQ. The CDR3, as DNA: TGTGCCAGCAGCTTAGCCGGACAGGGAGACTACGAGCAGTACTTC. It yields the protein CASSLAGQGDYEQYF.

The rearrangement links TRBV6-2 or TRBV6-3 to TRBJ1-2; D is undetermined. Germline assignment: CDR1 MNHEY and CDR2 SVGEGT. Trimming removed 5 bases at V and 0 bases at J, with 10 bases between. This CDR3 has 14 residues. This chain's CDR3 is CASSPGLANYGYTF. In nucleotides, the CDR3 is TGTGCCAGCAGTCCAGGACTAGCTAACTATGGCTACACCTTC.

The chain carries TRBV9 and TRBJ1-4; maybe TRBD1 (6 bases). The ends were cut back, 1 base at V and 4 bases at J, with 8 bases in the middle. The CDR3 consists of 14 residues. The germline V gene encodes CDR1 SGDLS and CDR2 YYNGEE. The DNA for the CDR3 is TGTGCCAGCAGCGTAAGACAGGATAATGAAAAACTGTTTTTT. Translation: CASSVRQDNEKLFF.

The chain uses TRBV30 and TRBJ2-5, with 7 bases aligning to TRBD1. Germline-derived CDR1 and CDR2 are GTSNPN and SVGIG (reference sequence). There are 14 residues in the CDR3. V shed 3 bases, J shed 5 bases, and the junction held 9 bases outside the gene matches. The CDR3, as DNA: TGTGCCTGGAGGGGCTCGACAGGGTTGGAGACCCAGTACTTC. It translates to CAWRGSTGLETQYF. The variable domain in full, completed from reference TRBV30 and TRBJ2-5, reads SQTIHQWPATLVQPVGSPLSLECTVEGTSNPNLYWYRQAAGRGLQLLFYSVGIGQISSEVPQNLSASRPQDRQFILSSKKLLLSDSGFYLCAWRGSTGLETQYFGPGTRLLVL.

The chain combines TRBV19 with TRBJ2-7, with no clear D. Trimming took off 7 bases at V and 2 bases at J, with 18 bases between the two ends. The germline gives CDR1 LNHDA, CDR2 SQIVND (reference sequence). The length of the CDR3 is 15 residues. CDR3 amino acids: CASTPFPGSPYEQYF. As DNA, the CDR3 is TGTGCCAGTACCCCTTTCCCTGGCAGCCCCTACGAGCAGTACTTC. The full variable domain, rest sourced from reference TRBV19 and TRBJ2-7, is DGGITQSPKYLFRKEGQNVTLSCEQNLNHDAMYWYRQDPGQGLRLIYYSQIVNDFQKGDIAEGYSVSREKKESFPLTVTSAQKNPTAFYLCASTPFPGSPYEQYFGPGTRLTVT.

The genes are TRBV18 and TRBJ1-6; D may be TRBD1 (6 bases). The CDR3 is 14 amino acids. CDR1 is KGHSH and CDR2 is LQKENI in the germline V gene. Deletions cut 3 bases from V and 7 bases from J, with 10 bases between. For the CDR3, the DNA is TGTGCCAGCTCACCCAGGACAGACAATTCACCCCTCCACTTT. Translating it yields CASSPRTDNSPLHF. Using reference TRBV18 and TRBJ1-6 for the parts outside the CDR3, the full variable domain is NAGVMQNPRHLVRRRGQEARLRCSPMKGHSHVYWYRQLPEEGLKFMVYLQKENIIDESGMPKERFSAEFPKEGPSILRIQQVVRGDSAAYFCASSPRTDNSPLHFGNGTRLTVT.

The chain has TRBV5-1 and TRBJ2-5, with D unresolved. Trimming stripped 0 bases from V and 0 bases from J, with 6 bases between. Germline V gene sequence: CDR1 SGHRS, CDR2 YFSETQ. This CDR3 is 14 amino acids long. CDR3 protein: CASSLATNQETQYF. The CDR3 DNA sequence: TGCGCCAGCAGCTTGGCAACTAACCAAGAGACCCAGTACTTC.

The CDR3 bases are TGTGCCAGCAGCTTATCTTACGAGCAGTACTTC. Its protein product is CASSLSYEQYF. The chain links TRBV7-2 to TRBJ2-7; D remains unclear. The CDR3 has 11 amino acids. The germline V and J ends were trimmed by 2 bases and 4 bases, with 3 bases remaining between them. CDR1 and CDR2 (germline): SGHTA, FQGNSA.

The rearrangement joins TRBV12-2 to TRBJ1-2. TRBV12-2 is described as a pseudogene. CDR3 length: 16 residues. The CDR3 loop is CASRSSWGGKPYGYTF. CDR3 coding DNA: TGTGCAAGTCGCTCTTCGTGGGGGGGGAAACCCTATGGCTACACCTTC.

The chain joins TRBV10-3 to TRBJ2-7, with 7 bases lining up with TRBD2. Trimming removed 10 bases from V and 6 bases from J; junction bases left unmatched: 9. Germline CDR1 and CDR2: ENHRY and SYGVKD. The CDR3 runs 12 residues. CDR3 nucleotide sequence: TGTGCCACCAGGGAGGGGAAGAGCGAGCAGTACTTC. Translated, it gives CATREGKSEQYF.

The gene calls are TRBV19 and TRBJ1-1; D call uncertain. Per the germline V gene, CDR1 is LNHDA and CDR2 is SQIVND (reference sequence). The CDR3 contains 12 residues. V gave up 5 bases and J gave up 5 bases, with 9 bases separating them. Written as DNA, the CDR3 is TGTGCCAGTAGTGACAAGCCGACTGAAGCTTTCTTT. As protein: CASSDKPTEAFF. Using reference TRBV19 and TRBJ1-1 for the parts outside the CDR3, the full variable domain is DGGITQSPKYLFRKEGQNVTLSCEQNLNHDAMYWYRQDPGQGLRLIYYSQIVNDFQKGDIAEGYSVSREKKESFPLTVTSAQKNPTAFYLCASSDKPTEAFFGQGTRLTVV.

The chain links TRBV11-2 to TRBJ2-5; 16 bases agree with TRBD2. Losses at the gene ends were 5 bases for V and 1 base for J; bases not matched to a gene: 7. The CDR3 sequence is 18 residues long. The germline V gene encodes CDR1 SGHAT and CDR2 FQNNGV. The CDR3 region is CASSPGTSGRGVQETQYF. The DNA for the CDR3 is TGTGCCAGCAGCCCTGGGACTAGCGGGAGGGGGGTCCAAGAGACCCAGTACTTC.

Only one count was recorded for this clone. V and J are TRBV6-2 or TRBV6-3 and TRBJ1-2; TRBD1 agrees at 7 bases. Germline V lookup: CDR1 MNHEY, CDR2 SVGEGT. Trimming removed 2 bases from V and 3 bases from J; junction bases left unmatched: 0. The CDR3 loop spans 13 amino acids. The CDR3 is CASSYQGDYGYTF. For the CDR3, the DNA is TGTGCCAGCAGTTACCAGGGGGACTATGGCTACACCTTC.

The rearrangement joins TRBV4-3 to TRBJ2-1; 12 nucleotides match TRBD2. This CDR3 region has 17 residues. Per germline, CDR1 LGHNA and CDR2 YSLEER. J was trimmed by 10 bases and V by 0 bases; bases with no gene match: 10. The chain's CDR3 is CASSQDAASGGAWEQFF. The DNA for the CDR3 is TGCGCCAGCAGCCAAGATGCCGCTAGCGGGGGGGCGTGGGAGCAGTTCTTC.

The V and J genes are TRBV5-1 and TRBJ2-3; tentatively, D is TRBD1 (6 bases). CDR1 is SGHRS, CDR2 YFSETQ, per germline. The CDR3 is 15 residues long. V lost 3 bases, J lost 1 base, and 12 bases lay in between. The chain's CDR3 is CASSSPGHRTDTQYF. CDR3 DNA sequence: TGCGCCAGCAGCTCTCCGGGACACCGCACAGATACGCAGTATTTT. Looking up the rest from reference TRBV5-1 and TRBJ2-3 gives the full variable domain: KAGVTQTPRYLIKTRGQQVTLSCSPISGHRSVSWYQQTPGQGLQFLFEYFSETQRNKGNFPGRFSGRQFSNSRSEMNVSTLELGDSALYLCASSSPGHRTDTQYFGPGTRLTVL.

The chain employs TRBV14 and TRBJ2-3; a weak D match, TRBD1 (6 bases). Germline V gene sequence: CDR1 SGHDN, CDR2 FVKESK. The CDR3 is 17 amino acids. Trimming cost V 4 bases and J 11 bases, with 28 bases left between them. CDR3 in amino acids: CASSRRVGDTLLWGQYF. DNA of the CDR3: TGTGCCAGCAGCCGCCGAGTCGGGGACACCTTATTATGGGGGCAGTATTTT. Based on the CDR3 plus reference TRBV14 and TRBJ2-3, the full variable domain is EAGVTQFPSHSVIEKGQTVTLRCDPISGHDNLYWYRRVMGKEIKFLLHFVKESKQDESGMPNNRFLAERTGGTYSTLKVQPAELEDSGVYFCASSRRVGDTLLWGQYFGPGTRLTVL.

The chain carries TRBV6-5 and TRBJ1-5; 8 bases map to TRBD1. The germline CDR1 and CDR2 sequences are MNHEY and SVGAGI. Unmatched junction bases numbered 5, after V lost 6 bases and J lost 1 base. The CDR3 covers 15 residues. The CDR3 is CASRVDRASNQPQHF. CDR3 in DNA: TGTGCCAGCAGGGTGGACAGGGCAAGCAATCAGCCCCAGCATTTT.

Concerning this clone: Compared with germline, one end of the junction differs, possibly owing to a read error. This chain connects TRBV6-5 to TRBJ1-5; D not certain. CDR3 size: 12 residues. Germline V gene sequence: CDR1 MNHEY, CDR2 SVGAGI. This CDR3 is CASSPEWQTRNF. Written as DNA, the CDR3 is TGTGCCAGCAGTCCCGAATGGCAGACCAGGAATTTT.